Shown below are 29 T cell receptor beta chains from a single sample sequenced in a study of blood T cell repertoires in COVID-19. Assay: immunoSEQ multiplex PCR; the TCRdb copy retains only in-frame clones and omits some. Of around 72,000 clones listed, over 80% were seen once; the top ten hold roughly 6%. The sequenced material came from peripheral blood. All receptors derive from a woman aged 50 to 60 with acute or convalescent COVID-19.

The V call is TRBV6-5, the J call TRBJ1-1, with 8 bases aligning to TRBD1. The CDR3 consists of 15 residues. The J segment lost 1 base and the V segment lost 2 bases, leaving 3 bases of the junction unmatched. Germline loops: CDR1 MNHEY, CDR2 SVGAGI. This CDR3 is CASSYTGQGNTEAFF. CDR3 nucleotide sequence: TGTGCCAGCAGTTACACCGGACAGGGGAACACTGAAGCTTTCTTT.

The chain carries TRBV2 and TRBJ1-5; possible D gene TRBD1, 6 bases. The CDR3 length is 15 residues. Between the trimmed V and J ends, which lost 6 bases and 0 bases, there was a span of 12 bases. CDR1 SNHLY and CDR2 FYNNEI come from the germline V gene. The CDR3 loop is CASSLTGHSNQPQHF. For the CDR3, the DNA is TGTGCCAGCAGCCTAACAGGGCATAGCAATCAGCCCCAGCATTTT.

This CDR3 is CASSYRTAVGGYTF. CDR3 DNA sequence: TGTGCCAGCAGTTACAGGACAGCAGTGGGCGGCTACACCTTC. The chain carries TRBV6-5 and TRBJ1-2; TRBD1 is a possible D gene (6 bases). Germline values: CDR1 MNHEY, CDR2 SVGAGI. This CDR3 spans 14 amino acids. V was pared by 2 bases and J by 8 bases, with 15 bases between.

The V call is TRBV4-2, the J call TRBJ1-5; D is unclear. CDR1 LGHNA and CDR2 YNFKEQ come from the germline V gene. Trimming took 1 base from V and 2 from J, leaving 12 bases between them. The CDR3 loop spans 16 amino acids. CDR3 sequence (DNA): TGTGCCAGCAGCCAAGGATCCCGGAGGGGCAATCAGCCCCAGCATTTT. It yields the protein CASSQGSRRGNQPQHF.

The chain combines TRBV29-1 with TRBJ1-2; weak D call: TRBD1 (6 bases). The length of the CDR3 is 12 residues. CDR1 and CDR2 (germline): SQVTM, ANQGSEA. The germline V and J ends were trimmed by 6 bases and 11 bases, with 19 bases remaining between them. The chain's CDR3 is CSVDNTGQGYTF. CDR3 nucleotide sequence: TGCAGCGTCGATAACACAGGGCAAGGGTACACCTTC. The full variable domain, with the rest looked up from reference TRBV29-1 and TRBJ1-2, is SAVISQKPSRDICQRGTSLTIQCQVDSQVTMMFWYRQQPGQSLTLIATANQGSEATYESGFVIDKFPISRPNLTFSTLTVSNMSPEDSSIYLCSVDNTGQGYTFGSGTRLTVV.

The chain employs TRBV2 and TRBJ1-1; the D gene is possibly TRBD1 (5 bases). Per the germline V gene, CDR1 is SNHLY and CDR2 is FYNNEI. V was shortened by 6 bases and J by 0 bases, with 11 bases between the two germline ends. The CDR3 spans 14 residues. CDR3 nucleotides: TGTGCCAGCAGCGTTCGGGGGTTGAACACTGAAGCTTTCTTT. This codes for CASSVRGLNTEAFF.

This chain uses TRBV28 with TRBJ1-2; D may be TRBD1 (6 bases). CDR3 length equals 14 residues. CDR1 is MDHEN and CDR2 is SYDVKM in the germline V gene. V was cut by 6 bases and J by 7 bases, with 18 bases left in between. The CDR3 DNA reads TGTGCCAGCAGCACAGGACAGTCTCTTCTTGGCTACACCTTC. As protein: CASSTGQSLLGYTF.

The chain has TRBV2 and TRBJ1-3; unclear D gene. CDR1 is SNHLY and CDR2 is FYNNEI in the germline V gene. The V and J ends lost 3 bases and 0 bases respectively, with 12 bases between them. This CDR3 spans 16 amino acids. The CDR3 DNA reads TGTGCCAGCAGTGATTTACAGATCTTCTCTGGAAACACCATATATTTT. It codes for CASSDLQIFSGNTIYF.

In DNA form, the CDR3 reads TGTGCCAGTAGGAATTGGCCCCAGGGGAGCAATCAGCCCCAGCATTTT. It codes for CASRNWPQGSNQPQHF. The chain joins TRBV19 to TRBJ1-5; the D gene is possibly TRBD1 (6 bases). CDR1 LNHDA and CDR2 SQIVND come from the germline V gene (reference sequence). Trimming took off 6 bases at V and 1 base at J, with 16 bases between the two ends. The CDR3 runs 16 residues.

This chain connects TRBV7-3 to TRBJ2-2, with 12 bases identical to TRBD1. The V gene end was trimmed by 5 bases and the J gene end by 3 bases; junction bases not matched to a gene: 4. Germline V lookup: CDR1 SGHTA, CDR2 FQGTGA. There are 16 residues in the CDR3. The CDR3, as DNA: TGTGCCAGCAGCCCCGGGACAGGGGGCCACACCGGGGAGCTGTTTTTT. It encodes CASSPGTGGHTGELFF.

The gene calls are TRBV5-4 and TRBJ2-7; D may be TRBD1 (5 bases). The germline V and J ends were trimmed by 0 bases and 6 bases, with 10 bases remaining between them. Germline V lookup: CDR1 SGHNT, CDR2 YYREEE (reference sequence). The CDR3 consists of 13 residues. CDR3 amino acids: CASSLDRSREQYF. The CDR3 region has the DNA TGTGCCAGCAGCTTGGACAGGAGCCGCGAGCAGTACTTC.

The chain couples TRBV19 to TRBJ1-1, with 7 bases identical to TRBD1. Germline V gene sequence: CDR1 LNHDA, CDR2 SQIVND (reference sequence). V gave up 6 bases and J gave up 4 bases; unmatched junction bases: 8. CDR3 length equals 14 residues. The CDR3, as DNA: TGTGCCAGTAGAGACAGGGTACGAATCACTGAAGCTTTCTTT. Its protein is CASRDRVRITEAFF.

Concerning this clone: A junction end diverges from the germline sequence, so it may reflect a read error. V usage is TRBV24-1 and J usage is TRBJ1-2; no clear D. The CDR3 consists of 10 residues. Germline CDR1 reads KGHDR; CDR2 reads SFDVKD. DNA of the CDR3: TGTGCCACCAGTGATCTACTATTTTACTTC. Amino acids: CATSDLLFYF.

The rearrangement joins TRBV10-1 to TRBJ2-7; 8 bases agree with TRBD1. V trimming: 4 bases; J trimming: 0 bases; junction bases outside the gene matches: 5. CDR1 WNHNN and CDR2 SYGVQD come from the germline V gene (reference sequence). The CDR3 runs to 15 residues. The CDR3 DNA reads as TGCGCCAGCAGTGTGGAAGGGACAGGCTCCTACGAGCAGTACTTC. Its translation is CASSVEGTGSYEQYF.

The V gene is TRBV10-1, the J gene TRBJ1-6; no clear D. V dropped 4 bases and J dropped 9 bases, with 10 bases sitting between them. This CDR3 contains 13 residues. Looked up from germline, CDR1 is WNHNN and CDR2 is SYGVQD (reference sequence). For the CDR3, the DNA is TGCGCCAGCAGTGTAAAAGCGGGTTCACCCCTCCACTTT. This encodes CASSVKAGSPLHF.

The rearrangement links TRBV2 to TRBJ1-5, with 7 bases fitting TRBD1. CDR3 size: 15 residues. Trimming at V came to 6 bases and at J to 4 bases, leaving 9 bases not matched to a gene. The germline CDR1 and CDR2 sequences are SNHLY and FYNNEI. The CDR3 bases are TGTGCCAGCAGCCCTTTACAGGGGTCTAATCAGCCCCAGCATTTT. Its protein is CASSPLQGSNQPQHF.

The chain combines TRBV29-1 with TRBJ1-2; maybe TRBD1 (5 bases). The CDR3 covers 12 residues. V shed 7 bases and J shed 2 bases, with 11 bases lying between them. The germline V gene has CDR1 SQVTM and CDR2 ANQGSEA. The CDR3 spells CSAKRGNYGYTF. CDR3 DNA sequence: TGCAGCGCCAAAAGGGGAAACTATGGCTACACCTTC.

The chain carries TRBV7-3 and TRBJ2-1, with D tentatively TRBD2 (5 bases). Between the trimmed V and J ends, which lost 4 bases and 1 base, there was a span of 11 bases. CDR3 size: 15 residues. In germline, CDR1 is SGHTA, CDR2 FQGTGA. The CDR3 region is CASSSGSGSYNEQFF. CDR3 bases: TGTGCCAGCAGCTCCGGGTCGGGATCCTACAATGAGCAGTTCTTC. The full variable domain, with the rest looked up from reference TRBV7-3 and TRBJ2-1, is GAGVSQTPSNKVTEKGKYVELRCDPISGHTALYWYRQSLGQGPEFLIYFQGTGAADDSGLPNDRFFAVRPEGSVSTLKIQRTERGDSAVYLCASSSGSGSYNEQFFGPGTRLTVL.

The CDR3 reads CASSVTGGRTSGTGTQYF. The CDR3 bases are TGTGCCAGCAGCGTAACGGGGGGCAGGACTAGCGGGACCGGAACGCAGTATTTT. This chain uses TRBV9 with TRBJ2-3; 12 bases match TRBD2. Germline V lookup: CDR1 SGDLS, CDR2 YYNGEE. With V trimmed by 1 base and J by 9 bases, 15 bases remained unmatched. This CDR3 comprises 18 residues.

This chain connects TRBV6-5 to TRBJ1-1, with D perhaps TRBD1 (6 bases). V was trimmed by 5 bases and J by 4 bases, leaving 14 bases between them. Germline-derived CDR1 and CDR2 are MNHEY and SVGAGI. The CDR3 has 14 residues. The CDR3 bases are TGTGCCAGCAGTCAGGGACATTTGATCACTGAAGCTTTCTTT. It translates to CASSQGHLITEAFF.

This clone is a singleton in its sample. The V and J genes are TRBV7-8 and TRBJ1-3; D remains unclear. The CDR3 is 13 residues long. Germline V gene data show CDR1 as SGHVS and CDR2 as FQNEAQ. The V gene lost 1 base and the J gene lost 2 bases, with 3 bases spanning the gap. The chain's CDR3 is CASSLGTGNTIYF. The DNA of the CDR3 is TGTGCCAGCAGCTTAGGTACTGGAAACACCATATATTTT.

V and J are TRBV9 and TRBJ2-1, with D uncertain. The V gene's germline CDR1 is SGDLS and CDR2 YYNGEE. The CDR3 extends over 15 amino acids. The V end was cut by 0 bases, the J end by 2 bases, with 9 bases between. Here the CDR3 reads CASSVVSLPYNEQFF. CDR3 coding DNA: TGTGCCAGCAGCGTAGTTAGTCTACCCTACAATGAGCAGTTCTTC.

This clone was found once. This chain joins TRBV5-1 and TRBJ1-1; TRBD1 matches 9 bases. With 4 bases clipped from V and 6 bases from J, the junction kept 7 bases outside the gene matches. The germline V gene has CDR1 SGHRS and CDR2 YFSETQ. The length of the CDR3 is 14 residues. The CDR3, as DNA: TGCGCCAGCAGCGCCGGACAGGGGTGGTCTGAAGCTTTCTTT. Protein product: CASSAGQGWSEAFF.

The J gene is TRBJ2-5, the V gene TRBV18, with 9 bases that match TRBD2. Germline V CDR1 and CDR2: KGHSH, LQKENI. The CDR3 is made up of 19 amino acids. Trimming cost V 0 bases and J 5 bases; bases outside gene matches: 16. The CDR3 region is CASSPPAAGGPASWETQYF. CDR3 nucleotide sequence: TGTGCCAGCTCACCACCGGCTGCGGGAGGGCCGGCCAGCTGGGAGACCCAGTACTTC.

The sample holds a few counts of this clone. The V gene is TRBV4-1, the J gene TRBJ1-2, with D perhaps matching TRBD1 (6 bases). Trimming removed 4 bases from V and 2 bases from J, with 17 bases in between. The germline CDR1 and CDR2 sequences are MGHRA and YSYEKL. The length of the CDR3 is 16 residues. The chain's CDR3 is CASSLQREGGNYGYTF. The DNA for the CDR3 is TGCGCCAGCAGCCTCCAGCGGGAGGGGGGGAACTATGGCTACACCTTC.

The CDR3 DNA reads as TGTGCCAGCAGTTTAAAGGAGACGGCTGATTTAGCGTCGTACAATGAGCAGTTCTTC. As protein: CASSLKETADLASYNEQFF. The chain uses TRBV27 and TRBJ2-1, with D perhaps matching TRBD2 (5 bases). CDR1 MNHEY and CDR2 SMNVEV come from the germline V gene (reference sequence). The CDR3 has 19 amino acids. V was shortened by 2 bases and J by 4 bases, with 24 bases between the two germline ends.

This chain joins TRBV7-2 and TRBJ1-2; maybe TRBD1 (5 bases). V dropped 5 bases and J dropped 6 bases, with 19 bases sitting between them. The CDR3 loop spans 15 amino acids. The germline CDR1 and CDR2 sequences are SGHTA and FQGNSA. This chain's CDR3 is CASSRLGQGVDGYTF. Written as DNA, the CDR3 is TGTGCCAGCAGCCGTTTGGGGCAGGGTGTAGATGGCTACACCTTC.

The chain has TRBV3-1 (or the pseudogene TRBV3-2) and TRBJ1-4; D is perhaps TRBD1 (5 bases). There are 15 residues in the CDR3. Germline CDR1 is LGHDT and CDR2 is YNNKEL (reference sequence). V lost 2 bases, J lost 1 base, and 8 bases lay in between. CDR3 in DNA: TGTGCCAGCAGCCAAAAAGGGGAAACTAATGAAAAACTGTTTTTT. Translation gives CASSQKGETNEKLFF.

The chain couples TRBV7-3 to TRBJ1-6, with 8 bases that match TRBD1. Trimming removed 2 bases from V and 10 bases from J; junction bases left unmatched: 4. The length of the CDR3 is 14 residues. Germline loops: CDR1 SGHTA, CDR2 FQGTGA. For the CDR3, the DNA is TGTGCCAGCAGCTTAGGGACAGGTCCCTCACCCCTCCACTTT. Translating it yields CASSLGTGPSPLHF.